This T cell receptor beta chain was sequenced in a study of T cells after yellow fever vaccination. Template switching with 5'RACE generated the TCR cDNA and added a universal primer site and UMIs. MiXCR, run by TCRdb on the 5' RACE reads, gives a single entry per CDR3 protein. This sample has approximately 300,000 distinct CDR3 sequences, with 6.8% found just once. This clonotype was seen at least ten times. Its antigen is unidentified. Overall study results and limits: It was a small share of clonotypes that appeared in both CD4 and CD8 compartments. At less than 97% for CD4 and over 80% for CD8, most primary-vaccination clones showed up again after the booster. Abundant bulk-population clonotypes could contaminate the FACS-sorted repertoires.

From germline, CDR1 is SGHTA and CDR2 FQGNSA. The CDR3 sequence is 15 residues long. Trimming removed 2 bases from V and 4 bases from J; junction bases left unmatched: 4. V usage is TRBV7-2 and J usage is TRBJ2-5; 10 bases map to TRBD1. The TCR was taken from a man aged 18 to 35 who received the YFV17D yellow fever vaccine. The material sequenced was PBMCs, taken 35 to 50 days after the first yellow fever vaccination. CDR3 residues: CASSLPTGGLETQYF. The CDR3 nucleotides are TGTGCCAGCAGCTTACCGACAGGGGGCTTAGAGACCCAGTACTTC.